The 8 T cell receptor beta chains given below trace back to one sample, sequenced in a study of blood T cell repertoires in COVID-19 (dated by TCRdb to the early 2020s). Receptor amplification or capture employed the immunoSEQ multiplex PCR assay. Not all clones reach the TCRdb copy of this immuneACCESS table, which keeps in-frame sequences only. Checked studies attribute under half of the gap to unresolved V genes and leave the rest unexplained. The sample has around 300,000 clones on record, roughly nine tenths of them singletons. 2.4% of the sample goes to the ten largest clones. What was sequenced was PBMCs or T cells enriched from blood (not recorded which). Every receptor here comes from a woman between 18 and 29 years old who had recovered from COVID-19.

The gene calls are TRBV19 and TRBJ2-3; 9 positions agree with TRBD2. J gave up 3 bases and V 4 bases, and 8 bases lay outside the gene matches. Germline CDR1 and CDR2: LNHDA and SQIVND (reference sequence). CDR3 length: 16 residues. In DNA form, the CDR3 reads TGTGCCAGTAGTAGAGTAGCGGGGGAAGGGACAGATACGCAGTATTTT. Translating gives CASSRVAGEGTDTQYF.

V and J are TRBV10-3 and TRBJ1-2, with unresolved D. V was pared by 6 bases and J by 1 base, with 12 bases between. There are 14 residues in the CDR3. CDR1 is ENHRY and CDR2 is SYGVKD in the germline V gene. CDR3 in DNA: TGTGCCATCAGCCCCGCCGGGAGTAACTATGGCTACACCTTC. This encodes CAISPAGSNYGYTF.

V and J are TRBV5-1 and TRBJ1-1, with D possibly matching TRBD1 (6 bases). Germline V gives CDR1 SGHRS, CDR2 YFSETQ. CDR3 length: 15 residues. V lost 4 bases and J lost 0, with 13 bases in between. The DNA of the CDR3 is TGCGCCAGCAGCCTTCTGACAGGACTGAACACTGAAGCTTTCTTT. Translation gives CASSLLTGLNTEAFF.

This sequence joins TRBV28 and TRBJ1-2; D may be TRBD1 (6 bases). The CDR3 is 15 amino acids. The germline V gene encodes CDR1 MDHEN and CDR2 SYDVKM. V was cut by 0 bases and J by 7 bases, with 15 bases left in between. The CDR3 reads CASSLWARGRSGYTF. The CDR3 bases are TGTGCCAGCAGTTTATGGGCCAGGGGTAGAAGTGGCTACACCTTC.

The chain combines TRBV2 with TRBJ2-2, with TRBD1 identical over 8 bases. This CDR3 has 15 residues. J gave up 1 base and V 5 bases, and 3 bases lay outside the gene matches. The germline gives CDR1 SNHLY, CDR2 FYNNEI. The CDR3 nucleotides are TGTGCCAGCAGTCGCGGGACAGGGAACACCGGGGAGCTGTTTTTT. It translates to CASSRGTGNTGELFF.

The V and J genes are TRBV6-5 and TRBJ1-5; the D gene is possibly TRBD1 (5 bases). This CDR3 contains 14 residues. Trimming shortened V by 6 bases and J by 2 bases, and 11 bases separated the two germline ends. CDR1 and CDR2 from the germline V gene are MNHEY and SVGAGI. Here the CDR3 reads CASRPQGGNQPQHF. CDR3 nucleotides: TGTGCCAGCAGGCCGCAGGGCGGCAATCAGCCCCAGCATTTT.

This clone is large (0.1 to 1%) by share. The V and J genes are TRBV6-1 and TRBJ2-1; weak D call: TRBD2 (6 bases). Germline V lookup: CDR1 MNHNS, CDR2 SASEGT. This CDR3 contains 15 residues. The V end lost 0 bases, the J end lost 0 bases, and 6 bases lay between the germline ends. CDR3 DNA: TGTGCCAGCAGTGAAGCGGGGGGCTCCTACAATGAGCAGTTCTTC. Its translation is CASSEAGGSYNEQFF.

The rearrangement uses TRBV12-5 and TRBJ2-3, with 9 bases lining up with TRBD2. The CDR3 extends over 16 amino acids. CDR1 is LGHNT, CDR2 FRNRAP, per germline. The V gene end was trimmed by 5 bases and the J gene end by 3 bases; junction bases not matched to a gene: 9. This CDR3 reads CASGRSERGVTDTQYF. CDR3 bases: TGTGCTAGTGGTCGATCTGAGCGGGGGGTGACAGATACGCAGTATTTT. The whole variable domain, filled in from reference TRBV12-5 and TRBJ2-3, reads DARVTQTPRHKVTEMGQEVTMRCQPILGHNTVFWYRQTMMQGLELLAYFRNRAPLDDSGMPKDRFSAEMPDATLATLKIQPSEPRDSAVYFCASGRSERGVTDTQYFGPGTRLTVL.